The entry below describes one T cell receptor beta chain. The sample originates from a study of T cell responses to AZD1222 COVID-19 vaccine. Libraries were prepared by immunoSEQ multiplex PCR; TCRdb keeps only in-frame clonotypes and omits some of them. Found here are roughly 150,000 clones, roughly 90% of them singletons; the top ten hold under 4.5%. From germline, CDR1 is LNHDA and CDR2 SQIVND (reference sequence). There are 16 residues in the CDR3. V lost 6 bases to trimming and J lost 6 bases; unmatched junction nucleotides: 12. This material consisted of peripheral blood, taken on day 0 of AZD1222 vaccination. This chain joins TRBV19 and TRBJ2-1, with 9 bases aligning to TRBD2. The origin of this receptor is an adult in good health. For the CDR3, the DNA is TGTGCCAGTAGCGATCCCTCTGGACTAGCGCTCAATGAGCAGTTCTTC. Its translation: CASSDPSGLALNEQFF.